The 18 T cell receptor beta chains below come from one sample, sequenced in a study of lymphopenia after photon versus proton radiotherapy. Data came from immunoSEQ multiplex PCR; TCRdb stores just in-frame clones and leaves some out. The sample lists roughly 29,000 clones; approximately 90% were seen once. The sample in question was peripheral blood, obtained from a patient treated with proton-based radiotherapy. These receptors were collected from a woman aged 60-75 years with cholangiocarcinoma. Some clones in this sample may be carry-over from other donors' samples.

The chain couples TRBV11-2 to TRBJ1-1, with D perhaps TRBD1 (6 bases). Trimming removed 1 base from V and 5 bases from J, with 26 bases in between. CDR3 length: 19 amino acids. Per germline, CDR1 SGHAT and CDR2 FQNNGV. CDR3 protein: CASSLGQGTRGVLGTEAFF. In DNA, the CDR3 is TGTGCCAGCAGCTTAGGGCAGGGGACCCGGGGAGTTCTCGGGACTGAAGCTTTCTTT.

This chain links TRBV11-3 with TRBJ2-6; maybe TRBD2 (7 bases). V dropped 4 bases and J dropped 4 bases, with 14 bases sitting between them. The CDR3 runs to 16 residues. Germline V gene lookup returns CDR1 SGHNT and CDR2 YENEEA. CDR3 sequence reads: CASSSRGGAGANVLTF. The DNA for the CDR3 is TGTGCCAGCAGCTCCCGAGGGGGGGCAGGGGCCAACGTCCTGACTTTC.

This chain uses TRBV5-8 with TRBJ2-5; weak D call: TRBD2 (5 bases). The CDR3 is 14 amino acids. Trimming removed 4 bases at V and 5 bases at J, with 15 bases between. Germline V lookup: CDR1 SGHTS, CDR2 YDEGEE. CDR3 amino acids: CASSRRWTSETQYF. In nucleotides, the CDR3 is TGTGCCAGCAGCCGTCGGTGGACTTCGGAGACCCAGTACTTC.

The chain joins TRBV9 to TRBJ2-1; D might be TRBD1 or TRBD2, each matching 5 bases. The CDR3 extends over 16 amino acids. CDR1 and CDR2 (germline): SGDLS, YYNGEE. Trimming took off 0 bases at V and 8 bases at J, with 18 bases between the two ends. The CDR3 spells CASSVAPRHRDDEQFF. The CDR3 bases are TGTGCCAGCAGCGTAGCTCCCAGACATAGGGACGATGAGCAGTTCTTC.

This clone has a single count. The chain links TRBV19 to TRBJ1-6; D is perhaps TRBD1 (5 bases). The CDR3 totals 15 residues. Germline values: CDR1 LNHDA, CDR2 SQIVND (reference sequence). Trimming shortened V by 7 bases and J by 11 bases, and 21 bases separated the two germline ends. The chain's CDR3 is CASTSNGAGGPPLHF. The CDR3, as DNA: TGTGCCAGTACCTCCAACGGGGCAGGAGGCCCACCCCTCCACTTT.

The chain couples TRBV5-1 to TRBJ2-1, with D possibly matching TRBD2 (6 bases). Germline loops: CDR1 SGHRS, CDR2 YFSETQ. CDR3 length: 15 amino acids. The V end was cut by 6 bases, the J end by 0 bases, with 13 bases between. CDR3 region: CASTLSGVSYNEQFF. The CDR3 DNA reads TGCGCCAGCACCCTCTCGGGGGTCTCCTACAATGAGCAGTTCTTC.

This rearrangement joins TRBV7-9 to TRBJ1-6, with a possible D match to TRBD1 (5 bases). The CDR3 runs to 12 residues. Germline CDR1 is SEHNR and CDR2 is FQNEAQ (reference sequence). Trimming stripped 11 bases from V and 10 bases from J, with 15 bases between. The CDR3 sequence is CAAGAEGSPLHF. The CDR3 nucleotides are TGTGCCGCTGGGGCGGAGGGGTCACCCCTCCACTTT.

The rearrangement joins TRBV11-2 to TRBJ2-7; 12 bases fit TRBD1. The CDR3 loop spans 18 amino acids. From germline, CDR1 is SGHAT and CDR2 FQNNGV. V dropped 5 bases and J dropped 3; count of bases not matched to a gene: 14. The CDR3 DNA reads TGTGCCAGCAGCCCCTCCGGGACAGGGGGCGCGGGCATCTACGAGCAGTACTTC. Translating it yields CASSPSGTGGAGIYEQYF.

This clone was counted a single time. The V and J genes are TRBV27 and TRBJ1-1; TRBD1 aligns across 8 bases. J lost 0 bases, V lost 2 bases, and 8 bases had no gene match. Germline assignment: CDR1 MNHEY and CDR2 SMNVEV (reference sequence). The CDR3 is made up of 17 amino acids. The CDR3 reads CASSLTLGTGVNTEAFF. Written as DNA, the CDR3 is TGTGCCAGCAGTTTAACTCTTGGGACAGGAGTGAACACTGAAGCTTTCTTT.

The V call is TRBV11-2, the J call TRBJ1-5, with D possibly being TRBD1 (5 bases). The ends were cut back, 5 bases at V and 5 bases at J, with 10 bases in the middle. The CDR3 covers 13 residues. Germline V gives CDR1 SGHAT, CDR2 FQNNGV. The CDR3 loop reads CASSLRGDQPQHF. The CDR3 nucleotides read TGTGCCAGCAGCCTACGAGGGGATCAGCCCCAGCATTTT.

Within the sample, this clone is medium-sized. CDR3 in DNA: TGTGCCAGCACCCAGAGTGGGGTTGCCTACGAGCAGTACTTC. Encoded protein: CASTQSGVAYEQYF. This chain links TRBV7-9 with TRBJ2-7, with D unclear. The CDR3 runs 14 residues. V gave up 7 bases and J gave up 2 bases, with 15 bases separating them. CDR1 and CDR2 (germline): SEHNR, FQNEAQ (reference sequence).

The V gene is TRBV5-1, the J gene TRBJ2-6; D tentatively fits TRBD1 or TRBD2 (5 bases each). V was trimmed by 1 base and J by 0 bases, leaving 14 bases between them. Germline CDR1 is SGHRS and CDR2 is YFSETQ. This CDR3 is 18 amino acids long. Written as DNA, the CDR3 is TGCGCCAGCAGCTTGTCTGGGACGGCGAGCTCTGGGGCCAACGTCCTGACTTTC. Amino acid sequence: CASSLSGTASSGANVLTF.

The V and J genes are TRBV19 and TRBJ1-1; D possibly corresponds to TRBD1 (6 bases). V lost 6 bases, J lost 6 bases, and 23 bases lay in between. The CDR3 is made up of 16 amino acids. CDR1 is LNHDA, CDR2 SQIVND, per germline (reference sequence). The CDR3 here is CASRDRGAGVGAEAFF. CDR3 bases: TGTGCCAGTAGGGATAGGGGGGCAGGGGTAGGGGCTGAAGCTTTCTTT.

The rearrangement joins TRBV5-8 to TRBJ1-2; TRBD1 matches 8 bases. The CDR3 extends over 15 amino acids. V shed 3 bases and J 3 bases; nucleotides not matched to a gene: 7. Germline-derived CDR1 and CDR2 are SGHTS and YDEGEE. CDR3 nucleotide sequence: TGTGCCAGCAGCTACACGACGGGACAGGACTATGGCTACACCTTC. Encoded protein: CASSYTTGQDYGYTF.

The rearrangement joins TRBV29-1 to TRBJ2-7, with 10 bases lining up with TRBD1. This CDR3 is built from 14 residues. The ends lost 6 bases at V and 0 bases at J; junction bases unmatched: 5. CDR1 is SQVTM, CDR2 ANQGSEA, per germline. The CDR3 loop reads CSVRTGGNSYEQYF. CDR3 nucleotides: TGCAGCGTCAGGACAGGGGGAAACTCCTACGAGCAGTACTTC.

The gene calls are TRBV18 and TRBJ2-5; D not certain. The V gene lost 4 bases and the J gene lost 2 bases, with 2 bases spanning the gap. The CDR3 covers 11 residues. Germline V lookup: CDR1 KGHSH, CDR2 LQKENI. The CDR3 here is CASSRQETQYF. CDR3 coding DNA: TGTGCCAGCTCACGACAAGAGACCCAGTACTTC.

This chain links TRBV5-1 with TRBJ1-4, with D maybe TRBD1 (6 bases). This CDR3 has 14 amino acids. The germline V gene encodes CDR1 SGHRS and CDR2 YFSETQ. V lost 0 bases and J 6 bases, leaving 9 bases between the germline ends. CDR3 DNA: TGCGCCAGCAGCTTGGAGGGGGTGTATGAAAAACTGTTTTTT. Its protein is CASSLEGVYEKLFF.

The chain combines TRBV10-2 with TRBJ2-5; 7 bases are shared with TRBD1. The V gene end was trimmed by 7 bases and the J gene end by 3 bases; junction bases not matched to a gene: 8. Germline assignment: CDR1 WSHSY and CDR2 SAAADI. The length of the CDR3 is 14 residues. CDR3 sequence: CASNPTGTEETQYF. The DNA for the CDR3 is TGCGCCAGCAATCCGACAGGGACCGAAGAGACCCAGTACTTC.